This T cell receptor beta chain was recorded in a study of Graves' ophthalmopathy and Graves' hyperthyroidism. This clonotype was seen ten or more times. This CDR3 is built from 16 residues. V was shortened by 0 bases and J by 5 bases, with 16 bases between the two germline ends. Germline CDR1 and CDR2: MNHEY and SVGAGI. Researchers took RNA transcripts and amplified TCR beta CDR3 regions from them. Second-round multiplex PCR came after first-round RT-PCR with HTBI primers. Using its own MiXCR run on the multiplex PCR reads, TCRdb lists one record per CDR3 protein. The sample shows around 1,000,000 distinct CDR3 sequences, about 36% of them seen only once.

The chain combines TRBV6-5 with TRBJ2-5, with D possibly matching TRBD2 (7 bases). Material for sequencing was peripheral blood or thyroid tissue (not recorded which). The receptor was isolated from an adult man with Graves' hyperthyroidism. The CDR3 here is CASSYSRGEGVETQYF. The CDR3 nucleotides read TGTGCCAGCAGTTACTCGAGGGGGGAGGGCGTGGAGACCCAGTACTTC.